This entry is about one TCR beta chain. These data originate in a study of identical twins. Trimming removed 4 bases at V and 6 bases at J, with 18 bases between. The CDR3 runs 16 residues. Germline assignment: CDR1 MNHNY and CDR2 SVGAGI (reference sequence). cDNA carried unique molecular identifiers, and a universal primer site was added by template switching. One entry per CDR3 protein, called by TCRdb with MiXCR from the 5' RACE reads. Here the sample spans roughly 1.6 million distinct CDR3 sequences, around 33% being singletons. This sequence was found in a newborn girl in good health. The rearrangement links TRBV6-6 to TRBJ2-2; D uncertain. Source material: cord blood. CDR3 bases: TGTGCCAGCAGTTCCCTTGCCCTGTCCCAGCCCGGGGAGCTGTTTTTT. Translated: CASSSLALSQPGELFF.